This T cell receptor beta chain was observed in a study of blood T cells in healthy people across ages. A sample-barcoded 5' primer and a J-beta primer mix were used in a second PCR of about 7 to 12 cycles. TCRdb analysed the 5' RACE reads with MiXCR anew, one entry per CDR3 protein. The sample includes roughly 1,500,000 distinct CDR3 sequences, roughly 32% seen only once; the top ten take over 9%. The CDR3 is 12 residues long. The V gene lost 3 bases and the J gene lost 6 bases, with 10 bases spanning the gap. CDR1 SGDLS and CDR2 YYNGEE come from the germline V gene. No fewer than 5.5 micrograms of total RNA were isolated from every sample.

The receptor was derived from a woman aged 25 to 39 in good health. Sequencing was done on a sample of blood. The chain is built from TRBV9 and TRBJ2-7; D is unclear. CDR3 residues: CASSARSGEQYF. The CDR3 coding sequence is TGTGCCAGCAGCGCGCGGAGTGGCGAGCAGTACTTC. The full variable domain, its missing parts supplied by reference TRBV9 and TRBJ2-7, is DSGVTQTPKHLITATGQRVTLRCSPRSGDLSVYWYQQSLDQGLQFLIQYYNGEERAKGNILERFSAQQFPDLHSELNLSSLELGDSALYFCASSARSGEQYFGPGTRLTVT.